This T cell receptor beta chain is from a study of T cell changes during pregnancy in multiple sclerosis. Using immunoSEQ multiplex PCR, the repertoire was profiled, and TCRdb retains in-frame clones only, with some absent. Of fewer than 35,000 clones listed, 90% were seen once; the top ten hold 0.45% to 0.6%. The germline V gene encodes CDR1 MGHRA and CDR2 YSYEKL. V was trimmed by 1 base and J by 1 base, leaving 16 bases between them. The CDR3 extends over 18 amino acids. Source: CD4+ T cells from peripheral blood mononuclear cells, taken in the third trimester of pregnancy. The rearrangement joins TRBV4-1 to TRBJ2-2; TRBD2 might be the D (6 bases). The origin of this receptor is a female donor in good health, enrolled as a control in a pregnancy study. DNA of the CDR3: TGCGCCAGCAGCCAAGGTCCCGGACTACCAAGGAACACCGGGGAGCTGTTTTTT. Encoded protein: CASSQGPGLPRNTGELFF.